This is a list of T cell receptor beta chains from one sample in a study of blood T cell repertoires in COVID-19. Measured with immunoSEQ multiplex PCR; TCRdb has only the in-frame clones, and not every one. The sample lists 95,000 or so clones; 65% to 90% were seen once. The specimen sequenced was peripheral blood. These receptor sequences come from an older man with active or convalescent COVID-19. CDR3s include the opening cysteine and the closing phenylalanine or tryptophan. The order of the fields is clone size, J gene, D gene, V gene, CDR3 DNA, CDR3 protein. D genes are given only for firm matches. Not every row has a clone size; where given, it reads once, few, many or a size class.

>few|TRBJ1-6|TRBD1|TRBV2
TGTGCCAGCAGGGGAGGACAGGGTGTTTTAAATTCACCCCTCCACTTT
CASRGGQGVLNSPLHF
>.|TRBJ2-1|TRBD2|TRBV4-2
TGTGCCAGCAGCCAAGAGGCTAGCGGGAGGAATGAGCAGTTCTTC
CASSQEASGRNEQFF
>.|TRBJ1-5|.|TRBV2
TGTGCCAGCAAAGGGGCCACAGGGAGCAATCAGCCCCAGCATTTT
CASKGATGSNQPQHF
>.|TRBJ1-2|TRBD1|TRBV7-9
TGTGCCAGCAGCTTAGGGACAGGGGCGTGCACCTTC
CASSLGTGACTF
>.|TRBJ2-3|.|TRBV7-8
TGTGCCAGCAGCTTAAGTTTCCGGGACACAGATACGCAGTATTTT
CASSLSFRDTDTQYF
>.|TRBJ2-7|.|TRBV27
TGTGCCAGCACCCGCGGTTACGAGCAGTACTTC
CASTRGYEQYF
>.|TRBJ1-2|TRBD1|TRBV19
TGTGCCAGTAGTGTAACAGGGGTGAAGAATGGCTACACCTTC
CASSVTGVKNGYTF
>once|TRBJ2-1|TRBD2|TRBV5-1
TGCGCCAGCAGCTTGAGAGCGGGAGGCTCGAATGAGCAGTTCTTC
CASSLRAGGSNEQFF
>few|TRBJ2-2|.|TRBV15
TGTGCCACCAGCAGAGATCTTAAAGGGGACACCGGGGAGCTGTTTTTT
CATSRDLKGDTGELFF
>.|TRBJ1-1|.|TRBV6-5
TGTGCCAGCAGTTACCTAGCGGGGGGCACTGAAGCTTTCTTT
CASSYLAGGTEAFF
>.|TRBJ2-2|.|TRBV15
TGTGCCACCAGCCCAGTTCGTGGTGACACCGGGGAGCTGTTTTTT
CATSPVRGDTGELFF
>.|TRBJ1-4|TRBD1|TRBV27
TGTGCCAGCAGCCCCGGAAGGGGGCGTGGGGAAAAACTGTTTTTT
CASSPGRGRGEKLFF
>few|TRBJ2-7|TRBD2|TRBV6-2/TRBV6-3
TGTGCCAGCAGTTACTCCCTTTCTAGCGGCTCCTACGAGCAGTACTTC
CASSYSLSSGSYEQYF
>.|TRBJ2-7|TRBD2|TRBV3-1/TRBV3-2
TGTGCCAGCAGCCAAGGCTCTAGCGGGATATACGAGCAGTACTTC
CASSQGSSGIYEQYF
>.|TRBJ1-4|TRBD1|TRBV30
TGTGCCTCCGCGGGACAGGGGAATGAAAAACTGTTTTTT
CASAGQGNEKLFF
>.|TRBJ2-1|.|TRBV7-8
TGTGCCAGCAGCTTGCTGCAGGGAATAGGGTACAATGAGCAGTTCTTC
CASSLLQGIGYNEQFF
>.|TRBJ2-1|TRBD2|TRBV27
TGTGCCAGCAGTTTGGGTCGCGGGAGACGTTCCTACAATGAGCAGTTCTTC
CASSLGRGRRSYNEQFF
>.|TRBJ2-2|TRBD1|TRBV19
TGTGCCAGTAGAGGACAGGGCGCCGGGGAGCTGTTTTTT
CASRGQGAGELFF
>.|TRBJ2-5|TRBD1|TRBV7-2
TGTGCCAGCAGCACTCCCCCGGGACAGTCCCTTCAAGAGACCCAGTACTTC
CASSTPPGQSLQETQYF
>.|TRBJ2-1|TRBD2|TRBV2
TGTGCCAGCAATAAGCGGGAGAGCTCCTACAATGAGCAGTTCTTC
CASNKRESSYNEQFF
>.|TRBJ1-6|.|TRBV3-1/TRBV3-2
TGTGCCAGCAGCCACTCAGGGATTAATTCACCCCTCCACTTT
CASSHSGINSPLHF
>.|TRBJ2-7|TRBD2|TRBV5-1
TGCGCCAGCACCTTGGGAGGGAGTTTCTACGAGCAGTACTTC
CASTLGGSFYEQYF
>.|TRBJ1-1|.|TRBV4-3
TGCGCCAGCAGCCAAGATTGGCAGGTAGGCACTGAAGCTTTCTTT
CASSQDWQVGTEAFF
>.|TRBJ2-3|.|TRBV7-8
TGTGCCAGCAGCCTCCGGGACTCCCGCGATACGCAGTATTTT
CASSLRDSRDTQYF
>once|TRBJ2-7|TRBD2|TRBV7-8
TGTGCCAGCAGCTTAGCCCTAGCGGGACTTAGGTCCTACGAGCAGTACTTC
CASSLALAGLRSYEQYF
>.|TRBJ2-1|TRBD1|TRBV11-2
TGTGCCAGCAGCCCCTCCGGGACAGGGGGAAGAAATGAGCAGTTCTTC
CASSPSGTGGRNEQFF
>.|TRBJ1-5|TRBD1|TRBV20-1
TGCAGTGCTAGTTCAATCGGGACAGGGGGGCAGGGGCCCCAGCATTTT
CSASSIGTGGQGPQHF
>.|TRBJ1-1|.|TRBV5-1
TGCGCCAGCAGCTTGAACAGGGTCGCCACTGAAGCTTTCTTT
CASSLNRVATEAFF
>once|TRBJ1-6|TRBD1|TRBV7-2
TGTGCCAGCTCGATGACAGGGTTTAATTCACCCCTCCACTTT
CASSMTGFNSPLHF
>.|TRBJ2-7|TRBD1|TRBV18
TGTGCCAGCTCAGTTACAGGGGGTCCGGCCTACGAGCAGTACTTC
CASSVTGGPAYEQYF
>.|TRBJ2-6|TRBD1|TRBV6-4
TGTGCCAGCAGTCCCTCCGGGACAGGCACTGGGGCCAACGTCCTGACTTTC
CASSPSGTGTGANVLTF
>.|TRBJ2-7|TRBD1|TRBV5-4
TGTGCCAGCAGCCAGGGAGGGGGACAGGGGTACGAGCAGTACTTC
CASSQGGGQGYEQYF
>few|TRBJ2-1|TRBD1|TRBV6-5
TGTGCCAGCAGTTACGGTGGACAGGGGCTTAATGAGCAGTTCTTC
CASSYGGQGLNEQFF
>.|TRBJ2-5|.|TRBV25-1
TGTGCCAGCAGTGAACTCGAGCAAGAGACCCAGTACTTC
CASSELEQETQYF
>.|TRBJ1-5|TRBD1|TRBV28
TGTGCCAGCAGTTTGTCTGGACAGGGGCCCTATAGCAATCAGCCCCAGCATTTT
CASSLSGQGPYSNQPQHF